Each of the 9 T cell receptor beta chains below was sequenced from the same sample in a study. TCRdb re-called the RT-PCR reads with MiXCR, one entry per CDR3 protein. The table lists hundreds of thousands of distinct CDR3 sequences, more than 13% of them singletons. The sample consisted of memory CD4+ T cells from blood. These TCRs come from a female donor in good health, serving as a healthy control.

This clonotype has a count of ten or more. The V gene is TRBV18, the J gene TRBJ2-2; 7 nucleotides align to TRBD1. CDR1 is KGHSH, CDR2 LQKENI, per germline. The CDR3 runs to 14 residues. The J segment lost 1 base and the V segment lost 4 bases, leaving 0 bases of the junction unmatched. CDR3 region: CASSRDRNTGELFF. CDR3 in DNA: TGTGCCAGCTCACGGGACAGGAACACCGGGGAGCTGTTTTTT. Supplemented by reference TRBV18 and TRBJ2-2, the full variable domain reads NAGVMQNPRHLVRRRGQEARLRCSPMKGHSHVYWYRQLPEEGLKFMVYLQKENIIDESGMPKERFSAEFPKEGPSILRIQQVVRGDSAAYFCASSRDRNTGELFFGEGSRLTVL.

DNA for the CDR3: TGCGCCAGCACCCCGGCCGAGGGGAGGGATACGCAGTATTTT. Protein product: CASTPAEGRDTQYF. The chain joins TRBV4-3 to TRBJ2-3; tentative D call: TRBD2 (6 bases). V lost 7 bases to trimming and J lost 6 bases, with 17 bases between them. This CDR3 contains 14 residues. Per germline, CDR1 LGHNA and CDR2 YSLEER.

The rearrangement uses TRBV12-3 or TRBV12-4 and TRBJ2-3; 11 nucleotides line up with TRBD2. Germline trimming cut 5 bases from V and 6 bases from J; bases unmatched to any gene: 10. The CDR3 has 16 residues. CDR3 bases: TGTGCCAGCAGTCGTGGACTAGCGGGCGGGCGGGATACGCAGTATTTT. Amino acids: CASSRGLAGGRDTQYF.

The chain couples TRBV5-1 to TRBJ2-3, with D uncertain. Trimming left V 5 bases short and J 0 bases short, with 10 bases between. Germline V CDR1 and CDR2: SGHRS, YFSETQ. The CDR3 contains 14 residues. This CDR3 reads CASRATLSTDTQYF. CDR3 nucleotides: TGCGCCAGCAGGGCGACACTTAGCACAGATACGCAGTATTTT.

This chain joins TRBV9 and TRBJ2-1; the match to TRBD2 covers 9 bases. With 4 bases clipped from V and 10 bases from J, the junction kept 9 bases outside the gene matches. Germline V gene data show CDR1 as SGDLS and CDR2 as YYNGEE. CDR3 length: 14 amino acids. CDR3 DNA sequence: TGTGCCAGCAGCCCTAGTCTAGCGGGATACGAGCAGTTCTTC. This encodes CASSPSLAGYEQFF.

This clonotype was found a few times. The rearrangement joins TRBV20-1 to TRBJ2-7; D is ambiguous. Germline CDR1 reads DFQATT; CDR2 reads SNEGSKA (reference sequence). The CDR3 spans 11 residues. V lost 3 bases, J lost 6 bases, and 9 bases lay in between. CDR3: CSASKPGEQYF. The CDR3 nucleotides read TGCAGTGCTAGTAAGCCAGGCGAGCAGTACTTC.

The table lists this clonotype with a few counts. The chain employs TRBV7-2 and TRBJ2-7; 7 bases are a match to TRBD1. The CDR3 covers 17 residues. Germline CDR1 is SGHTA and CDR2 is FQGNSA. The V segment lost 5 bases and the J segment 0 bases; nucleotides outside the gene matches: 13. The CDR3 spells CASSGEIGTVNSYEQYF. The CDR3 DNA follows: TGTGCCAGCAGCGGCGAAATCGGGACAGTCAACTCCTACGAGCAGTACTTC.

This clonotype was seen many times. The J gene is TRBJ1-1, the V gene TRBV18; D is undetermined. This CDR3 is 15 amino acids long. Germline V gene sequence: CDR1 KGHSH, CDR2 LQKENI. V lost 1 base, J lost 3 bases, and 12 bases lay in between. The CDR3 nucleotides are TGTGCCAGCTCACCACGTCGTATGTTGGACACTGAAGCTTTCTTT. It translates to CASSPRRMLDTEAFF.

The chain employs TRBV20-1 and TRBJ2-2; TRBD2 agrees at 12 bases. From germline, CDR1 is DFQATT and CDR2 SNEGSKA (reference sequence). This CDR3 comprises 17 residues. The trim removed 6 bases at V and 10 bases at J, leaving 18 bases unmatched. CDR3 in DNA: TGCAGTGCCCCCTCCCGGCTAGCGGGAGGGGGAAAGGCGGAGCTGTTTTTT. Its protein product is CSAPSRLAGGGKAELFF.